The 20 T cell receptor beta chains in this list originate from one sample, sequenced in a study of blood T cell repertoires in COVID-19 (TCRdb year 2020). Library generation was performed with the immunoSEQ multiplex PCR assay. The source is immuneACCESS, and TCRdb retained only in-frame sequences with V and J called. Part of the clones is not carried over; for the studies checked, unresolved V genes explain less than half of this, and the remainder is unexplained. This sample lists over 200,000 clones; around 85% were detected once. 3.1% of the sample is taken by the ten largest. Specimen: PBMCs or T cells enriched from blood (not recorded which). All receptors derive from a woman aged 50 to 65 in a cohort exposed to, infected with or recovered from COVID-19 (not recorded which).

The genes are TRBV18 and TRBJ1-3; no clear D. The V end lost 10 bases, the J end lost 1 base, and 14 bases lay between the germline ends. The germline V gene has CDR1 KGHSH and CDR2 LQKENI. This CDR3 has 14 amino acids. The CDR3 here is CATKAGVSGNTIYF. The CDR3, as DNA: TGTGCCACCAAGGCGGGCGTTTCTGGAAACACCATATATTTT.

This chain joins TRBV9 and TRBJ1-2; 7 bases agree with TRBD1. The germline CDR1 and CDR2 sequences are SGDLS and YYNGEE. This CDR3 spans 13 amino acids. V dropped 3 bases and J dropped 10; count of bases not matched to a gene: 9. CDR3 in DNA: TGTGCCAGCAGCGCAAACAGGGGTGTTGCCTACACCTTC. Protein sequence: CASSANRGVAYTF.

The gene calls are TRBV5-1 and TRBJ2-3; D is perhaps TRBD2 (5 bases). The V end lost 1 base, the J end lost 6 bases, and 15 bases lay between the germline ends. The length of the CDR3 is 15 residues. Per germline, CDR1 SGHRS and CDR2 YFSETQ. CDR3 loop: CASSLRRRGSDTQYF. The DNA for the CDR3 is TGCGCCAGCAGCTTGCGACGTCGGGGAAGTGATACGCAGTATTTT.

The chain carries TRBV12-3 or TRBV12-4 and TRBJ1-1, with D uncertain. The ends were cut back, 10 bases at V and 4 bases at J, with 16 bases in the middle. The CDR3 is 13 residues long. The CDR3 loop reads CATGGSLSTEAFF. As DNA, the CDR3 is TGTGCCACCGGCGGAAGTCTTTCCACTGAAGCTTTCTTT.

This clone was observed a few times. The CDR3 DNA follows: TGCGCCAGCAGCCAAGAGCGCGGGACAGGGGGCGGCTACACCTTC. Translated: CASSQERGTGGGYTF. The V gene is TRBV4-3, the J gene TRBJ1-2, with 12 nucleotides matching TRBD1. The germline CDR1 and CDR2 sequences are LGHNA and YSLEER. The CDR3 runs 15 residues. V lost 0 bases to trimming and J lost 8 bases; unmatched junction nucleotides: 4.

The chain combines TRBV14 with TRBJ1-3; D may be TRBD1 (5 bases). Germline CDR1 and CDR2: SGHDN and FVKESK. The CDR3 runs 13 residues. V was clipped by 4 bases and J by 7 bases, with 11 bases between them. In nucleotides, the CDR3 is TGTGCCAGCAGCCCCCTCGGGGGGAACACCATATATTTT. It codes for CASSPLGGNTIYF.

This chain joins TRBV5-6 and TRBJ2-7, with D possibly TRBD2 on 5 matching bases. The V gene lost 1 base and the J gene lost 7 bases, with 12 bases spanning the gap. This CDR3 comprises 13 residues. Looked up from germline, CDR1 is SGHDT and CDR2 is YYEEEE. The CDR3 DNA reads as TGTGCCAGCAGCTTGAGAACAGCGGTTGAGCAGTACTTC. It translates to CASSLRTAVEQYF.

The chain recombines TRBV28 with TRBJ1-4, with D maybe TRBD1 (5 bases). V lost 0 bases and J lost 5, with 25 bases in between. Germline V gene data show CDR1 as MDHEN and CDR2 as SYDVKM. The CDR3 consists of 20 residues. Here the CDR3 reads CASSLWGPQTVAGSNEKLFF. The DNA for the CDR3 is TGTGCCAGCAGTTTATGGGGGCCCCAAACAGTTGCGGGAAGCAATGAAAAACTGTTTTTT.

The chain uses TRBV7-3 and TRBJ1-2; 8 nucleotides line up with TRBD1. V shed 0 bases, J shed 2 bases, and the junction held 2 bases outside the gene matches. Per germline, CDR1 SGHTA and CDR2 FQGTGA. The CDR3 runs to 15 residues. The CDR3, as DNA: TGTGCCAGCAGCTTAACGGCAGGGGGCAACTATGGCTACACCTTC. Its translation is CASSLTAGGNYGYTF.

This rearrangement joins TRBV9 to TRBJ1-3; 9 nucleotides match TRBD1. The V gene's germline CDR1 is SGDLS and CDR2 YYNGEE. J lost 3 bases, V lost 3 bases, and 1 base had no gene match. The CDR3 covers 14 residues. The CDR3 region has the DNA TGTGCCAGCAGCGAGGGACAGGGTGGAAACACCATATATTTT. It encodes CASSEGQGGNTIYF.

The rearrangement links TRBV11-2 to TRBJ1-2; tentatively, D is TRBD1 (5 bases). Trimming removed 5 bases from V and 4 bases from J, with 17 bases in between. In germline, CDR1 is SGHAT, CDR2 FQNNGV. This CDR3 is 15 amino acids long. CDR3 amino acids: CASSPGGTRGYGYTF. The CDR3 DNA follows: TGTGCCAGCAGCCCGGGGGGAACGAGGGGCTATGGCTACACCTTC. Full variable domain (outside the CDR3, taken from reference TRBV11-2 and TRBJ1-2): EAGVAQSPRYKIIEKRQSVAFWCNPISGHATLYWYQQILGQGPKLLIQFQNNGVVDDSQLPKDRFSAERLKGVDSTLKIQPAKLEDSAVYLCASSPGGTRGYGYTFGSGTRLTVV.

There are a few counts of this clone. The chain has TRBV7-2 and TRBJ1-2, with 8 bases aligning to TRBD1. The CDR3 is 16 residues long. J lost 4 bases, V lost 5 bases, and 12 bases had no gene match. The germline gives CDR1 SGHTA, CDR2 FQGNSA. This CDR3 is CASSANGGRGLYGYTF. The CDR3 nucleotides read TGTGCCAGCAGCGCCAATGGGGGCAGGGGGCTCTATGGCTACACCTTC.

The chain employs TRBV24-1 and TRBJ2-7; a weak D match, TRBD1 (6 bases). Germline loops: CDR1 KGHDR, CDR2 SFDVKD. V was cut by 4 bases and J by 3 bases, with 15 bases left in between. This CDR3 comprises 15 residues. CDR3 loop: CATSEAGTRDYEQYF. CDR3 DNA: TGTGCCACCAGTGAGGCCGGGACAAGGGACTACGAGCAGTACTTC.

This chain links TRBV5-4 with TRBJ1-2; 7 positions match TRBD1. The CDR3 covers 15 residues. V shed 4 bases, J shed 8 bases, and the junction held 14 bases outside the gene matches. The germline gives CDR1 SGHNT, CDR2 YYREEE (reference sequence). The CDR3: CASSPEAGGQGGYTF. The DNA of the CDR3 is TGTGCCAGCAGCCCCGAAGCAGGGGGTCAGGGCGGCTACACCTTC.

This chain links TRBV30 with TRBJ2-1; 13 bases are a match to TRBD2. V lost 7 bases, J lost 4 bases, and 7 bases stayed unmatched. The CDR3 spans 15 residues. The germline V gene has CDR1 GTSNPN and CDR2 SVGIG (reference sequence). The CDR3 protein is CASQTTSGGYNEQFF. The CDR3 DNA follows: TGTGCCTCTCAAACGACTAGCGGGGGGTACAATGAGCAGTTCTTC.

The chain is built from TRBV7-2 and TRBJ2-3, with 9 bases lining up with TRBD2. Trimming took 4 bases from V and 3 from J; bases not matched to a gene: 11. This CDR3 is built from 17 residues. CDR1 and CDR2 (germline): SGHTA, FQGNSA. The CDR3 loop reads CASSSRRGGPITDTQYF. CDR3 nucleotide sequence: TGTGCCAGCAGCTCTAGGCGGGGGGGCCCGATTACAGATACGCAGTATTTT.

The chain recombines TRBV7-6 with TRBJ1-5, with 7 bases lining up with TRBD1. V shed 5 bases and J 4 bases; nucleotides not matched to a gene: 5. CDR1 is SGHVS, CDR2 FNYEAQ, per germline. This CDR3 is built from 14 residues. The DNA for the CDR3 is TGTGCCAGCAGCGACAGGGTAGGAAATCAGCCCCAGCATTTT. Encoded protein: CASSDRVGNQPQHF.

The chain carries TRBV10-3 and TRBJ1-5; 7 bases are a match to TRBD1. The CDR3 spans 14 residues. CDR1 ENHRY and CDR2 SYGVKD come from the germline V gene. Trimming removed 6 bases from V and 5 bases from J; junction bases left unmatched: 7. CDR3 nucleotides: TGTGCCATCAGCCAGGGACAGTTCGATCAGCCCCAGCATTTT. Translated: CAISQGQFDQPQHF.

V gene TRBV6-5 combines with J gene TRBJ1-6; the D gene is possibly TRBD1 (6 bases). This CDR3 spans 14 amino acids. CDR1 and CDR2 from the germline V gene are MNHEY and SVGAGI. Between the trimmed V and J ends, which lost 6 bases and 4 bases, there was a span of 10 bases. CDR3 in DNA: TGTGCCAGCAGCCGGGACATTTATAATTCACCCCTCCACTTT. Its protein is CASSRDIYNSPLHF.

A few counts support this clone. This sequence joins TRBV30 and TRBJ2-3; TRBD2 matches 7 bases. The CDR3 totals 14 residues. The germline V gene encodes CDR1 GTSNPN and CDR2 SVGIG (reference sequence). After removal of 4 bases from V and 8 bases from J, the junction contained 12 bases not matched to a gene. This CDR3 reads CAWTRAGLGGTQYF. The CDR3 coding sequence is TGTGCCTGGACGCGAGCGGGGTTAGGTGGTACGCAGTATTTT.